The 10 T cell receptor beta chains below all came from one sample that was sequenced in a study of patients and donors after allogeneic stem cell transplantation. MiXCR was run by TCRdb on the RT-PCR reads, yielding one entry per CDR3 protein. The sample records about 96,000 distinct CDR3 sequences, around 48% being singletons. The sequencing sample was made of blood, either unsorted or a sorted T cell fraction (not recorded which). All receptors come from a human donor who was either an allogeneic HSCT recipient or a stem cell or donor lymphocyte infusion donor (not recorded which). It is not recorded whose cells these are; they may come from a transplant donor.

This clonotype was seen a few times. The CDR3 DNA reads TGTGCCAGCAGCATTTCTTCGGGACAAAGCCAAAAAAGAGCTTTCTTT. Translation gives CASSISSGQSQKRAFF. This sequence joins TRBV2 and TRBJ1-1, with D possibly being TRBD1 (6 bases). From germline, CDR1 is SNHLY and CDR2 FYNNEI. This CDR3 has 16 amino acids. V was trimmed by 6 bases and J by 10 bases, leaving 27 bases between them.

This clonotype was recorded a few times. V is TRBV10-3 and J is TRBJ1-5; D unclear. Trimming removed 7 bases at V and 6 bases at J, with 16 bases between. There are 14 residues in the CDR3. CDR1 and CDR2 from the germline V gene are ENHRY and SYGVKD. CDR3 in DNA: TGTGCCATCAAAGAGGGCCCAACATCTCAGCCCCAGCATTTT. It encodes CAIKEGPTSQPQHF.

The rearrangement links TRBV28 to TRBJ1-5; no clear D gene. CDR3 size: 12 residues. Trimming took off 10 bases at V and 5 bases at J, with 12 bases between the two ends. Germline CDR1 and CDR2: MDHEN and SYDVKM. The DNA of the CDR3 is TGTGCCATCCGGGCGTCCGATCAGCCCCAGCATTTT. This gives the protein CAIRASDQPQHF. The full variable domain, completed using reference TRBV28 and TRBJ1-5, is DVKVTQSSRYLVKRTGEKVFLECVQDMDHENMFWYRQDPGLGLRLIYFSYDVKMKEKGDIPEGYSVSREKKERFSLILESASTNQTSMYLCAIRASDQPQHFGDGTRLSIL.

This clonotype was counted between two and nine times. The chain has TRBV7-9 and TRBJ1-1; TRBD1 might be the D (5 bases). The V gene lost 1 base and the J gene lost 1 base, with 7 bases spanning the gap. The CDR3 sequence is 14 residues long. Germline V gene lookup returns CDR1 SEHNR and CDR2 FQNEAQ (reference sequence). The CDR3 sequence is CASSLGQKNTEAFF. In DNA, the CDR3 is TGTGCCAGCAGCTTAGGACAGAAGAACACTGAAGCTTTCTTT.

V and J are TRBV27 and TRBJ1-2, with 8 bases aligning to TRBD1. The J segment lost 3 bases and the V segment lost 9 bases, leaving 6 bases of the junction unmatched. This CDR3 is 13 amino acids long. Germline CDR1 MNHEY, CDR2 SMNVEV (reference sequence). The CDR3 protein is CASADRAHYGYTF. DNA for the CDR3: TGTGCCAGTGCGGACAGGGCGCACTATGGCTACACCTTC.

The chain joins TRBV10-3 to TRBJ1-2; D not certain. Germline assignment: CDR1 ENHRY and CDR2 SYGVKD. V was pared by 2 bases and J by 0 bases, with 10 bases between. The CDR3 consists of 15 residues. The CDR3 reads CAISEIMGANYGYTF. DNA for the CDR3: TGTGCCATCAGTGAGATTATGGGAGCTAACTATGGCTACACCTTC.

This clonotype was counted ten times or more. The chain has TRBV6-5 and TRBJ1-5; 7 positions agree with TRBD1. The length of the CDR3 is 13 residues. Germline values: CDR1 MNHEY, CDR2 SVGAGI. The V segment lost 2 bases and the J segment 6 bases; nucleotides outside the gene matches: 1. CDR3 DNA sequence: TGTGCCAGCAGTTACAACAGGGGTCAGCCCCAGCATTTT. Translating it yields CASSYNRGQPQHF.

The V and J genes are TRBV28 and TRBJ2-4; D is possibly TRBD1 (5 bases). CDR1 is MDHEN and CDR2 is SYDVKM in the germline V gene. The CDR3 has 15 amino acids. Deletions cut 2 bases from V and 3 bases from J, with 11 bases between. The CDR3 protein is CASSLGRAVKNIQYF. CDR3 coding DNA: TGTGCCAGCAGTTTAGGCAGGGCGGTCAAAAACATTCAGTACTTC.

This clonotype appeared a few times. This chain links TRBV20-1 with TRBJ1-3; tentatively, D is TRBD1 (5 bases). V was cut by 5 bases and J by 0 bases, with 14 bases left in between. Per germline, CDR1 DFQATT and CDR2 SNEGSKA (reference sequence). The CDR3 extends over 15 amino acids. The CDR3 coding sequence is TGCAGTGCTTACTACCAGGGTCTCTCTGGAAACACCATATATTTT. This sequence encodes CSAYYQGLSGNTIYF.

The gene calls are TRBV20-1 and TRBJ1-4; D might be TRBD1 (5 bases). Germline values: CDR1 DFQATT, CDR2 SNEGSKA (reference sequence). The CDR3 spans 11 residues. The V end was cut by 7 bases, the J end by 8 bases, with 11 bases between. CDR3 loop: CSGGADEKLFF. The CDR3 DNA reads TGCAGTGGAGGGGCGGACGAAAAACTGTTTTTT.